Sequencing of this T cell receptor (beta chain) was carried out in a study of CD8 T cell repertoires and HIV-1 epitope variants. For the study at large: Separate wells received one of Twenty-five Gag or Nef variant peptides. Epitopes were three Gag families plus Nef HW9 and YT9. Controls were a CMV, EBV and flu peptide pool, Ebola AY9 negative control, and no-peptide well.

Concerning this clone itself: The target antigen is unknown.

Clones were sequenced by immunoSEQ multiplex PCR, and TCRdb holds only the in-frame ones, with some missing. The sample comprises under 6,000 clones, approximately 68% of which are singletons, and roughly two fifths rests with the top ten. V trimming: 2 bases; J trimming: 6 bases; junction bases outside the gene matches: 1. The CDR3 runs 12 residues. Germline CDR1 MNHNY, CDR2 SVGAGI (reference sequence). Study outcomes and limitations: Roughly nine antigen-specific TCR beta clonotypes were found; six seemed cross-reactive to variants.

Specimen: cultured CD8+ T cells derived from PBMCs. The source of this sequence is a male donor with HIV. This chain connects TRBV6-6 to TRBJ2-7; 7 bases line up with TRBD2. This CDR3 is CASSYGGGEQYF. CDR3 DNA: TGTGCCAGCAGTTACGGGGGGGGCGAGCAGTACTTC.